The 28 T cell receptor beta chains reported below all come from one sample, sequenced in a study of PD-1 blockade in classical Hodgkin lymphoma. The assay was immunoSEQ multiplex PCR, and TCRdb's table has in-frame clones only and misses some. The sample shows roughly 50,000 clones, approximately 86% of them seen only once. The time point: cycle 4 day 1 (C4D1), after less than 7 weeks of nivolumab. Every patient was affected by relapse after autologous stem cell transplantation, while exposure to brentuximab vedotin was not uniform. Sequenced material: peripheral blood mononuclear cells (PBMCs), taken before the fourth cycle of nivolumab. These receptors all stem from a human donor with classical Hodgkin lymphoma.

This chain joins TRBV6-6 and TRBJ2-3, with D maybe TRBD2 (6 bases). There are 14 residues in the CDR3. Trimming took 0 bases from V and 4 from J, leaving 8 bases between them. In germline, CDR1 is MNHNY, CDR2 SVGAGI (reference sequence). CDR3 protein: CASSYSGGADTQYF. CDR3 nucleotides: TGTGCCAGCAGTTACTCCGGGGGAGCAGATACGCAGTATTTT.

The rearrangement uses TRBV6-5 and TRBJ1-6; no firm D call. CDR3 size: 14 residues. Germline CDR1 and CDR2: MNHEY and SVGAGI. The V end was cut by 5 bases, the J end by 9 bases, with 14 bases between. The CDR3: CASSEHARGSPLHF. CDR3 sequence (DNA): TGTGCCAGCAGTGAACATGCCCGGGGTTCACCCCTCCACTTT.

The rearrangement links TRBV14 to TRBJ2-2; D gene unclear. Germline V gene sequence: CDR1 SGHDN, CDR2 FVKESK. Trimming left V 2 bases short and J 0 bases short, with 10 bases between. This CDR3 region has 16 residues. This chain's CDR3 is CASSQQRVSNTGELFF. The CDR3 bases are TGTGCCAGCAGCCAACAACGAGTTTCGAACACCGGGGAGCTGTTTTTT.

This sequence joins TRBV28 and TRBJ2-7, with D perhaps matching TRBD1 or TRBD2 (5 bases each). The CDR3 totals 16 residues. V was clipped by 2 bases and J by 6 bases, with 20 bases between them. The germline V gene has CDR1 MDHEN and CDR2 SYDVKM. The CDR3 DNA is TGTGCCAGCAGTTTAATCATGGGGGTATCTGGTCGCGAGCAGTACTTC. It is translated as CASSLIMGVSGREQYF.

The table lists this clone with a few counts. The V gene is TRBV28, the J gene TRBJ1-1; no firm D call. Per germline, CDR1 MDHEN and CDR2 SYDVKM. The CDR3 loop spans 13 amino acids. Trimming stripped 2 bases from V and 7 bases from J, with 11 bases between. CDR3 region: CASSLGRRGEAFF. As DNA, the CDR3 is TGTGCCAGCAGTTTAGGTCGCCGTGGTGAAGCTTTCTTT.

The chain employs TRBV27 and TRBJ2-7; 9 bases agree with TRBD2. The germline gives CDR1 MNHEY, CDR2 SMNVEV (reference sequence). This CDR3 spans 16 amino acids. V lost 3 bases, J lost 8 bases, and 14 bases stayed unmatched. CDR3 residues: CASSFASSGGLDKQYF. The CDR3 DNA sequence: TGTGCCAGCAGTTTCGCAAGCAGCGGGGGGCTAGACAAGCAGTACTTC.

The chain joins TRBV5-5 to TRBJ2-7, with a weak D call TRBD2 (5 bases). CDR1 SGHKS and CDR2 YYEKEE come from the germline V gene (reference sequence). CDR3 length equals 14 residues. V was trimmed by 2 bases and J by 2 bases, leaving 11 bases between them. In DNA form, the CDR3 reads TGTGCCAGCAGCTTAAACGGACTTGCCTACGAGCAGTACTTC. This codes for CASSLNGLAYEQYF.

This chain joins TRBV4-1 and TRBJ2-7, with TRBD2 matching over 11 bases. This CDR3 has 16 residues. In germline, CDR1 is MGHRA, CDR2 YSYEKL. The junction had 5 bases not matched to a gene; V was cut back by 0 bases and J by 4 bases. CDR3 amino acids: CASSQDPTSGSYEQYF. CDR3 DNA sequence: TGCGCCAGCAGCCAAGATCCAACTAGCGGGAGTTACGAGCAGTACTTC.

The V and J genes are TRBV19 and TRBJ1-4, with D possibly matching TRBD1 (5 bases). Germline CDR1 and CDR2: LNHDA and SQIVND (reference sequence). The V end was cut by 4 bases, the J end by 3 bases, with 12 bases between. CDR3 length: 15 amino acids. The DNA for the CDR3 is TGTGCCAGTAGTAACAGCGGGGGAGCTAATGAAAAACTGTTTTTT. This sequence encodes CASSNSGGANEKLFF.

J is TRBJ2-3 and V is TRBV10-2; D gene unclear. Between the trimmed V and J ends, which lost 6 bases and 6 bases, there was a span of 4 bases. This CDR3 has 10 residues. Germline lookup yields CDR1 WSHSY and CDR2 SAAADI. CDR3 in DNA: TGCGCCAGCAGAGACGATACGCAGTATTTT. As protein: CASRDDTQYF.

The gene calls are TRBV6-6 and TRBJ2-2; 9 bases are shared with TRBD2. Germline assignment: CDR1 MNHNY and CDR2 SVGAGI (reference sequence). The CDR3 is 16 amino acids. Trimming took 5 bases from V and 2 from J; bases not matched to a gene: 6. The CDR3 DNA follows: TGTGCCAGCAGTCCCCTTAGCGGGGGAAACACCGGGGAGCTGTTTTTT. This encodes CASSPLSGGNTGELFF.

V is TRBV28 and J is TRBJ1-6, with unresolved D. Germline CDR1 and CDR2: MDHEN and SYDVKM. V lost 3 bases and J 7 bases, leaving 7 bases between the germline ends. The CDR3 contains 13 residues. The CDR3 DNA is TGTGCCAGCAGTTTGCCGCTGAATTCACCCCTCCACTTT. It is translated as CASSLPLNSPLHF.

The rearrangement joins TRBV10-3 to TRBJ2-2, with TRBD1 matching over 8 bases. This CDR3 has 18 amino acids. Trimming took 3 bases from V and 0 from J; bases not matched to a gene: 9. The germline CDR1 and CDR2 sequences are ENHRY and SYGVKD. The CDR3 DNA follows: TGTGCCATCAGTGACTCGACAGGGGCGGGCCCGAACACCGGGGAGCTGTTTTTT. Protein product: CAISDSTGAGPNTGELFF.

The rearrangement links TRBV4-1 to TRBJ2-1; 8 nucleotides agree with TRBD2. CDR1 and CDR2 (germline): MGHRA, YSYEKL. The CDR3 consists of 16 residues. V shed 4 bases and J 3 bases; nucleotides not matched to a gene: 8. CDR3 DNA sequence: TGCGCCAGCAGCCCCGGGGGACTAGACTACTACAATGAGCAGTTCTTC. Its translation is CASSPGGLDYYNEQFF.

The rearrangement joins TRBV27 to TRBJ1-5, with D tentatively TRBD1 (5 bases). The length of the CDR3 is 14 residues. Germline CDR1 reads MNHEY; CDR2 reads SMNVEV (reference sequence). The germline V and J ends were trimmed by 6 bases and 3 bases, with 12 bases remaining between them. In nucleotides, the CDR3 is TGTGCCAGCAGATCCCGACAGATCAATCAGCCCCAGCATTTT. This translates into CASRSRQINQPQHF.

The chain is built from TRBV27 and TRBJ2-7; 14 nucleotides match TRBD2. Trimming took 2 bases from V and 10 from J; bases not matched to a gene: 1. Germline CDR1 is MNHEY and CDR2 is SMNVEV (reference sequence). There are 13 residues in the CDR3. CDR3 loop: CASSLGTSGRQYF. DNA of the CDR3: TGTGCCAGCAGTTTAGGGACTAGCGGGAGACAGTACTTC.

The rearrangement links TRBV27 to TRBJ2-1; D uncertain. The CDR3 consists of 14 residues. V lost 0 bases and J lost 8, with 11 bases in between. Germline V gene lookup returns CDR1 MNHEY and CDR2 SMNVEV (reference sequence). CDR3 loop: CASSLSIPLYEQFF. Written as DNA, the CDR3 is TGTGCCAGCAGTTTATCTATCCCTCTGTATGAGCAGTTCTTC.

The CDR3 sequence is CATGTGGQPQHF. The CDR3 nucleotides are TGTGCCACCGGGACAGGGGGTCAGCCCCAGCATTTT. V is TRBV27 and J is TRBJ1-5; 11 nucleotides line up with TRBD1. In germline, CDR1 is MNHEY, CDR2 SMNVEV (reference sequence). This CDR3 is 12 amino acids long. Trimming at V came to 10 bases and at J to 6 bases, leaving 2 bases not matched to a gene.

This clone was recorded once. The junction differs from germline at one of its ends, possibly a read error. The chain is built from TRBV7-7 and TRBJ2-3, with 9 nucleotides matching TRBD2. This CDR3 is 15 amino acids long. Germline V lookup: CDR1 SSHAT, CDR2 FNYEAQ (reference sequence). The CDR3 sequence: CASSPGTSKSDTQYF. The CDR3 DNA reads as TGTGCTAGCAGCCCCGGGACTAGCAAATCAGATACGCAGTATTTT. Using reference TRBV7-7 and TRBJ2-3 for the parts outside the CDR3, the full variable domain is GAGVSQSPRYKVTKRGQDVTLRCDPISSHATLYWYQQALGQGPEFLTYFNYEAQPDKSGLPSDRFSAERPEGSISTLTIQRTEQRDSAMYRCASSPGTSKSDTQYFGPGTRLTVL.

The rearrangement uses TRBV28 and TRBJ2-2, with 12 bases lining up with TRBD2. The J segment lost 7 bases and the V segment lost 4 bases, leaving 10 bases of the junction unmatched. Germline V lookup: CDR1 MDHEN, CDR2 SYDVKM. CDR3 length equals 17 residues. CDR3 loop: CASSSLGLAGRVGELFF. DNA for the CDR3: TGTGCCAGCAGTTCCCTTGGACTAGCGGGAAGGGTCGGGGAGCTGTTTTTT.

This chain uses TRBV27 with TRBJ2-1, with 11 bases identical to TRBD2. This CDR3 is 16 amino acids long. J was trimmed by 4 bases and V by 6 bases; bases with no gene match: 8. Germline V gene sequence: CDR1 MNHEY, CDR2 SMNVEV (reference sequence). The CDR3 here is CASRPRGLAAYNEQFF. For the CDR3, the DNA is TGTGCCAGCAGACCAAGGGGACTAGCGGCTTACAATGAGCAGTTCTTC.

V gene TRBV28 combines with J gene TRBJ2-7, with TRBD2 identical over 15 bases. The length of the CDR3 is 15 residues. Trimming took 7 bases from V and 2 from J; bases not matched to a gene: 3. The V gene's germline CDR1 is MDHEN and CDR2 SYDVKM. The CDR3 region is CASNGLAGGAYEQYF. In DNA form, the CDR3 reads TGTGCCAGCAACGGACTAGCGGGAGGGGCCTACGAGCAGTACTTC.

The CDR3: CASSIDHGQGSYEQYF. The DNA for the CDR3 is TGTGCCAGTAGTATAGATCACGGACAGGGGTCCTACGAGCAGTACTTC. The chain has TRBV19 and TRBJ2-7, with TRBD1 matching 9 bases. The CDR3 is made up of 16 amino acids. The germline gives CDR1 LNHDA, CDR2 SQIVND (reference sequence). V trimming: 0 bases; J trimming: 1 base; junction bases outside the gene matches: 4.

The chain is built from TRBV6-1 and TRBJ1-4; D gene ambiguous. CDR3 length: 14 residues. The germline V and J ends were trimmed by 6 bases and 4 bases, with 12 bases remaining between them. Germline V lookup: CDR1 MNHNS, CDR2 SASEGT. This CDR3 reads CASRTDTYNEKLFF. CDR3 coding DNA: TGTGCCAGCAGAACCGACACCTATAATGAAAAACTGTTTTTT.

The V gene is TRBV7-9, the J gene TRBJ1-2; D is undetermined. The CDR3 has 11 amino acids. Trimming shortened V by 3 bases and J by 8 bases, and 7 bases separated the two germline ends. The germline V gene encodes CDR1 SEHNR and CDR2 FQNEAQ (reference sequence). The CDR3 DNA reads TGTGCCAGCAGCTTCGAAGGAGGCTACACCTTC. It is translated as CASSFEGGYTF.

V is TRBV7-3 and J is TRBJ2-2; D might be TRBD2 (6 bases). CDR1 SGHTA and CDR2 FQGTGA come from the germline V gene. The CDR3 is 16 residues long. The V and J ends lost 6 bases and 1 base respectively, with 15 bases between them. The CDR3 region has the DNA TGTGCCAGCAGTCCCGGGCGGGGCGGGAACACCGGGGAGCTGTTTTTT. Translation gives CASSPGRGGNTGELFF.

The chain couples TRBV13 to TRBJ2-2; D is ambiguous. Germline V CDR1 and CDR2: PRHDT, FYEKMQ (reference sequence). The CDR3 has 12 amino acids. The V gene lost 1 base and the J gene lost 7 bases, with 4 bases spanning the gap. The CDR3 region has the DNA TGTGCCAGCAGCTTAGTAGGCGGGGAGCTGTTTTTT. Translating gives CASSLVGGELFF.

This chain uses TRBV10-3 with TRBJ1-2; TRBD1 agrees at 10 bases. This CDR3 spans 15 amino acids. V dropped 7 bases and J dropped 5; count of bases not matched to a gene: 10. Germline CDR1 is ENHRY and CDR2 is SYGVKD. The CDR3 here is CAITTGQGVGYGYTF. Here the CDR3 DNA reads TGTGCCATCACGACCGGACAGGGGGTGGGATATGGCTACACCTTC.